This T cell receptor (beta chain) comes out of a study of shared clonotypes between healthy human individuals (dated by TCRdb to about 2020). About the full investigation: A few men and a couple of women, aged 18 to 49 years, made up the cohort. To estimate repertoire size and how much clonotype sharing occurs between individuals, the study deeply sequenced the blood TCR repertoires of roughly 5 healthy adults. For each donor, CD4 naive and CD4 memory were each run on three plates, CD8 naive on two plates, and CD8 memory on one plate. Between about 0.9 and 10 billion PBMCs per donor were obtained by leukapheresis. Different laboratories and diverse techniques were used to prepare libraries and sequence TCR repertoires, to increase sequencing depth and limit assay-specific biases. Overall study outcomes, separate from this receptor: When a handful of donors were compared, the shared fraction of clonotypes was around 5% for naive CD4, 3.5% to 4% for naive CD8, 2% to 2.5% for memory CD4, and around 0.4% for memory CD8. Clonotypes shared by all four sorted-subset donors showed higher generation probabilities than non-shared clonotypes. Pairwise subsampling indicated that sequencing depth was expected to affect the degree of clonotype sharing among donors. Sampling was restricted to blood, and TCR repertoires in tissue are likely to differ from TCR repertoires in blood. The small number of donors limited the genetic and exposure-history diversity represented. Larger estimated clonotype richness was generally found for naive subsets than for memory subsets. Rarefaction of sorted-subset datasets indicated incomplete sequencing despite the large sequencing depth.

According to the germline V gene, CDR1 reads SGHNT and CDR2 reads YENEEA. The trim is 1 base for V and 3 bases for J, with a gap of 8 bases between the germline ends. Inclusive of the bounding cysteine and phenylalanine, the CDR3 is 14 residues long. Just CDR3 DNA is preserved here, 42 bases in frame from base 1. The donors were healthy, HIV-negative adults with no recently reported acute infections or vaccinations. All donors were Caucasian adults living in Nashville, Tennessee, USA. CD4+ T cells were enriched through magnetic negative selection, after which naive cells were positively selected on CD45RA and the remaining negative fraction served as the memory subset. After blood collection by leukapheresis, PBMCs were isolated using Ficoll-Histopaque density gradient centrifugation and then cryopreserved in the vapor phase of liquid nitrogen. Analytical flow cytometry was used to check the purity and quantity of every magnetically sorted T cell population. From each sorted fraction, genomic DNA was isolated and quantified by UV absorbance on a Nanodrop 2000c.

Notes on this clone: This receptor's antigen is unknown. No quality values exist for individual bases; no much larger clone is one base distant. This CDR3 is also generated by other DNA sequences in the sample.

Using the deep immunoSEQ assay, multiplex PCR amplified TCR CDR3 regions from genomic DNA. For each cell subset, the extracted genomic DNA was distributed evenly across all wells of several immunoSEQ 96-well plates, and each plate served as one replicate. For sorted subsets, around 200 ng genomic DNA, equal to tens of thousands of T cell genomes, was loaded into each replicate PCR. Purified libraries were quantified with a Qubit 3.0 fluorometer, sized on a Bioanalyzer 2100, and re-quantified with the KAPA Library Quantification kit. Every immunoSEQ 96-well plate was sequenced on a separate single-read 150-cycle Illumina NextSeq 550 flow cell. From the authors' description of their analysis: Because only junctional sequences without quality scores were contained in the immunoSEQ output, filtering matching that applied to full-length reads could not be performed. To assign V/J genes and CDR3, sequences were annotated against IMGT germline references using PyIR, a Python wrapper for IgBLAST v1.9. Reads were removed for weak V/J assignments (E-value above 1e-6), missing CDR3, stop codons, out-of-frame junctions, or ambiguous translated residues. V3J clonotypes were defined as sequences sharing an identical inferred V gene, J gene, and CDR3 amino acid sequence. The percentage overlap between two repertoires was calculated by dividing the number of shared unique clonotypes by the size of the smaller repertoire. Repertoire richness was assessed with RTK rarefaction, the Chao1 estimator, and Recon v2.1 estimates of unobserved clonotypes. For all TCRbeta clonotypes obtained by the gDNA method from several donors, generation probabilities were computed with OLGA. TCRdb retrieved this table from immuneACCESS and kept in-frame rearrangements only. Not all clones are present; in checked studies, unresolved V genes account for under half, and no reason is known for the remainder. Clone size and the V and J calls come from that table; the DNA yielded D and trimming. Counted in this sample were 2 million to 2.5 million clones; approximately 95% of them appeared once. The top ten clones comprise roughly 0.36% of the sample.

Input material: naive CD4+ T cells from PBMCs. Reading the label with the study, this specimen's cell subset or site is: CD45RA+ positively selected. This receptor was taken from a man aged 18 to 29 in good health. Some clones in this sample may be carry-over from other donors' samples. The chain is encoded by TRBV11-3 joined to TRBJ2-3, with TRBD1 tentatively as D gene (6 bases match). Read as DNA, the sequence is TGTGCCAGCAGCTTAGGTAGGGGGACAGATACGCAGTATTTT. The translation is CASSLGRGTDTQYF.